This record concerns one T cell receptor beta chain sequence. Its antigen is unknown. The CDR3 sequence is 14 residues long. V gave up 4 bases and J gave up 3 bases; unmatched junction bases: 4. Germline V gene sequence: CDR1 SGHDT, CDR2 YYEEEE. The sample originates from a study of OX40 agonist ivuxolimab in advanced cancers. The wider study: The dose-escalation cohort was around 83% male, with a mean age of 60 years, ranging roughly 23 to 90. People who had prior anti-PD-1, anti-PD-L1 or anti-CTLA-4 therapy could take part, and about 37% had some.

Generated by immunoSEQ multiplex PCR, the TCRdb table keeps only in-frame clones and is missing some. The sample includes roughly 60,000 clones, 90% to 95% of them seen just once. Autoimmune disease history or systemic immunosuppression excluded patients. Broader study findings: On average, a greater number of expanded clones characterised CD8+ T cells relative to CD4+.

The clonotype comes from an adult with an advanced solid tumor such as melanoma, head and neck, liver or kidney cancer. Here the sequenced sample was CD4+ or CD8+ T cells sorted from blood, taken in a trial of the OX40 agonist ivuxolimab. The rearrangement joins TRBV5-6 to TRBJ2-3; 8 nucleotides align to TRBD1. The CDR3 is CASSSDRGTDTQYF. The CDR3 region has the DNA TGTGCCAGCAGCAGTGACAGGGGAACAGATACGCAGTATTTT.